This is a list of T cell receptor beta chains from one sample in a study of blood T cell repertoires in COVID-19. Using immunoSEQ multiplex PCR, the repertoire was profiled, and TCRdb retains in-frame clones only, with some absent. Of around 200,000 clones listed, about 90% are singletons. Sequencing was performed on peripheral blood. The receptors originated from a man between 35 and 55 years old with active or convalescent COVID-19. The CDR3 runs from the conserved cysteine through the conserved F or W. Fields, in order: V gene, J gene, CDR3 protein.

v_gene: TRBV19
j_gene: TRBJ2-7
CDR3aa: CASSVPSGQTYEQYF

v_gene: TRBV6-5
j_gene: TRBJ2-2
CDR3aa: CASRQDRSNTGELFF

v_gene: TRBV3-1/TRBV3-2
j_gene: TRBJ2-1
CDR3aa: CASSQVAGLSNEQFF

v_gene: TRBV5-1
j_gene: TRBJ2-7
CDR3aa: CASSRRDTSYEQYF

v_gene: TRBV19
j_gene: TRBJ2-2
CDR3aa: CASSWASSSTGELFF

v_gene: TRBV5-6
j_gene: TRBJ1-5
CDR3aa: CASSRGDHQPQHF

v_gene: TRBV5-1
j_gene: TRBJ2-7
CDR3aa: CASRRDPGDYYEQYF

v_gene: TRBV2
j_gene: TRBJ1-5
CDR3aa: CASTSDISNQPQHF

v_gene: TRBV6-5
j_gene: TRBJ2-5
CDR3aa: CASTVGLILQETQYF

v_gene: TRBV24-1
j_gene: TRBJ1-2
CDR3aa: CANGQGRYGYTF

v_gene: TRBV2
j_gene: TRBJ1-6
CDR3aa: CASSEGVFNSPLHF

v_gene: TRBV24-1
j_gene: TRBJ2-1
CDR3aa: CATSDYEGDQFF

v_gene: TRBV27
j_gene: TRBJ2-7
CDR3aa: CASSYQQGRRNEQYF

v_gene: TRBV4-1
j_gene: TRBJ2-7
CDR3aa: CASSQVHPSGRAGSYEQYF

v_gene: TRBV19
j_gene: TRBJ1-1
CDR3aa: CASSILYSAAGGPGTEAFF

v_gene: TRBV11-2
j_gene: TRBJ2-5
CDR3aa: CASSLLETQYF

v_gene: TRBV6-1
j_gene: TRBJ1-1
CDR3aa: CASSEALRQGTMNTEAFF